Below, 17 T cell receptor beta chains from the same sample are listed, as sequenced in a study of blood T cell repertoires in COVID-19. The table came from immunoSEQ multiplex PCR; TCRdb's copy has only in-frame clones and leaves some out. Here the sample spans over 600,000 clones, 85% to 90% being singletons. Sequenced: peripheral blood. These receptors all stem from a woman younger than 35 with acute or convalescent COVID-19.

The V call is TRBV9, the J call TRBJ2-3; 9 bases are shared with TRBD2. The CDR3 sequence is 21 residues long. Germline assignment: CDR1 SGDLS and CDR2 YYNGEE. V was clipped by 0 bases and J by 4 bases; unmatched bases: 21. CDR3 sequence (DNA): TGTGCCAGCAGCGTAGGTTGGGGTTCGAGCGGGGGGAATCGGTATGCAGATACGCAGTATTTT. Translation gives CASSVGWGSSGGNRYADTQYF.

The chain uses TRBV7-9 and TRBJ2-3; D ambiguous. CDR1 and CDR2 (germline): SEHNR, FQNEAQ (reference sequence). The V end was cut by 6 bases, the J end by 4 bases, with 17 bases between. This CDR3 is built from 15 residues. The CDR3 loop reads CASSPPVSSPDTQYF. CDR3 DNA: TGTGCCAGCAGTCCCCCGGTTAGTTCCCCAGATACGCAGTATTTT.

The rearrangement uses TRBV13 and TRBJ1-1; D might be TRBD1 (6 bases). CDR3 length: 15 residues. Germline V gives CDR1 PRHDT, CDR2 FYEKMQ (reference sequence). V lost 5 bases, J lost 1 base, and 14 bases lay in between. The CDR3 region is CASSLAGGRNTEAFF. CDR3 sequence (DNA): TGTGCCAGCAGCCTCGCCGGGGGGCGGAACACTGAAGCTTTCTTT.

J is TRBJ2-3 and V is TRBV6-4, with 9 bases lining up with TRBD1. The CDR3 is 14 residues long. Germline V lookup: CDR1 MRHNA, CDR2 SNTAGT. The V and J ends lost 5 bases and 8 bases, in that order; junction bases with no gene match: 8. The CDR3: CASSPGTGFGTQYF. The CDR3 bases are TGTGCCAGCAGTCCCGGGACAGGGTTTGGTACGCAGTATTTT.

The chain couples TRBV6-6 to TRBJ1-5, with D maybe TRBD1 (5 bases). Looked up from germline, CDR1 is MNHNY and CDR2 is SVGAGI (reference sequence). The CDR3 spans 15 residues. V lost 0 bases to trimming and J lost 5 bases, with 11 bases between them. As DNA, the CDR3 is TGTGCCAGCAGTTACTCGAATCAGGGTTATCAGCCCCAGCATTTT. It is translated as CASSYSNQGYQPQHF.

CDR3 loop: CASSSGVGYTF. The CDR3 DNA reads TGTGCCAGCAGCTCAGGGGTGGGCTACACCTTC. The chain uses TRBV7-2 and TRBJ1-2, with D perhaps TRBD1 (6 bases). CDR3 length: 11 amino acids. With 4 bases removed from V and 8 bases from J, the gap between germline ends came to 8 bases. From germline, CDR1 is SGHTA and CDR2 FQGNSA.

This clone showed up just once. The V gene is TRBV7-9, the J gene TRBJ1-4, with a weak D call TRBD1 (5 bases). Trimming took off 5 bases at V and 6 bases at J, with 10 bases between the two ends. The CDR3 is 13 residues long. CDR1 and CDR2 (germline): SEHNR, FQNEAQ (reference sequence). In DNA, the CDR3 is TGTGCCAGCAGCCGTACCAGGGATGAAAAACTGTTTTTT. This codes for CASSRTRDEKLFF.

The rearrangement links TRBV21-1 to TRBJ2-7; TRBD2, the table's D call, was not compared with the DNA. TRBV21-1 is an annotated pseudogene. This CDR3 region has 17 residues. The CDR3, as DNA: TGTGCCTGGGGAGGGACTAGCGGGGGGTCCTCCTCCTACGAGCAGTACTTC. This codes for CAWGGTSGGSSSYEQYF.

The chain links TRBV7-2 to TRBJ1-1; D uncertain. V dropped 1 base and J dropped 7 bases, with 10 bases sitting between them. The V gene's germline CDR1 is SGHTA and CDR2 FQGNSA. This CDR3 contains 13 residues. In nucleotides, the CDR3 is TGTGCCAGCAGCTTAGGCTGGACTTTTGAAGCTTTCTTT. It codes for CASSLGWTFEAFF.

This chain joins TRBV7-8 and TRBJ2-4, with D perhaps TRBD1 (5 bases). Deletions cut 2 bases from V and 6 bases from J, with 14 bases between. Germline assignment: CDR1 SGHVS and CDR2 FQNEAQ. The CDR3 is 15 amino acids. The CDR3 protein is CASSLTIGQGNIQYF. The DNA for the CDR3 is TGTGCCAGCAGCTTAACTATTGGACAAGGAAACATTCAGTACTTC.

The gene calls are TRBV27 and TRBJ2-3; D is undetermined. This CDR3 has 12 amino acids. V was shortened by 5 bases and J by 0 bases, with 3 bases between the two germline ends. Germline values: CDR1 MNHEY, CDR2 SMNVEV (reference sequence). The CDR3 sequence: CASSHSTDTQYF. CDR3 coding DNA: TGTGCCAGCAGTCATAGCACAGATACGCAGTATTTT.

This clone was observed a single time. The chain has TRBV4-1 and TRBJ2-6, with a weak D call TRBD2 (5 bases). V was trimmed by 3 bases and J by 0 bases, leaving 15 bases between them. Germline loops: CDR1 MGHRA, CDR2 YSYEKL. There are 18 residues in the CDR3. The CDR3 region has the DNA TGCGCCAGCAGCCAGCAGCGAGGGCGGATCTCTGGGGCCAACGTCCTGACTTTC. It is translated as CASSQQRGRISGANVLTF.

CDR3 nucleotides: TGTGCCAGCAGCCCCCCGGGGTTAGACTACGAGCAGTACTTC. This sequence encodes CASSPPGLDYEQYF. V is TRBV3-1 (or the pseudogene TRBV3-2) and J is TRBJ2-7, with D maybe TRBD2 (5 bases). The CDR3 loop spans 14 amino acids. Trimming shortened V by 4 bases and J by 3 bases, and 13 bases separated the two germline ends. Germline V gives CDR1 LGHDT, CDR2 YNNKEL (reference sequence).

The chain uses TRBV9 and TRBJ2-2; 9 bases are shared with TRBD1. The CDR3 length is 15 residues. V dropped 5 bases and J dropped 7; count of bases not matched to a gene: 9. Germline assignment: CDR1 SGDLS and CDR2 YYNGEE. CDR3 sequence reads: CASRGGTGIGGELFF. DNA of the CDR3: TGTGCCAGCAGAGGAGGGACAGGGATCGGCGGGGAGCTGTTTTTT. Full variable domain (remainder filled in from reference TRBV9 and TRBJ2-2): DSGVTQTPKHLITATGQRVTLRCSPRSGDLSVYWYQQSLDQGLQFLIQYYNGEERAKGNILERFSAQQFPDLHSELNLSSLELGDSALYFCASRGGTGIGGELFFGEGSRLTVL.

The chain couples TRBV7-2 to TRBJ1-2; D might be TRBD1 (6 bases). The V gene's germline CDR1 is SGHTA and CDR2 FQGNSA. This CDR3 spans 14 amino acids. V was shortened by 1 base and J by 8 bases, with 14 bases between the two germline ends. CDR3 amino acids: CASSLVRAGGGYTF. CDR3 sequence (DNA): TGTGCCAGCAGCTTAGTACGGGCGGGGGGCGGCTACACCTTC.

The chain joins TRBV24-1 to TRBJ1-1, with 9 bases that match TRBD1. The V segment lost 7 bases and the J segment 7 bases; nucleotides outside the gene matches: 9. The CDR3 has 14 residues. Germline V lookup: CDR1 KGHDR, CDR2 SFDVKD. CDR3 nucleotide sequence: TGTGCCACCAGGAAACAGGGGGCGCAGATTGAAGCTTTCTTT. This translates into CATRKQGAQIEAFF.

In regard to this clone: The same CDR3 also results from other DNA sequences found in this sample. The chain's CDR3 is CASSLQGADYGYTF. The CDR3 DNA reads as TGTGCCAGCAGCCTACAGGGGGCTGACTATGGCTACACCTTC. The V call is TRBV2, the J call TRBJ1-2; 9 bases are shared with TRBD1. The CDR3 spans 14 residues. Unmatched junction bases numbered 5, after V lost 6 bases and J lost 3 bases. CDR1 and CDR2 (germline): SNHLY, FYNNEI.